This passage covers 11 T cell receptor beta chains from one sample sequenced in a study of blood T cell repertoires in COVID-19. The data were produced by immunoSEQ multiplex PCR, yet TCRdb's version contains in-frame clones alone and is incomplete. The sample has over 200,000 clones; just over 85% are singletons. Sequencing input: peripheral blood. Source of these receptors: a man in his fifties with COVID-19, enrolled during active disease.

The chain uses TRBV21-1 and TRBJ1-2; the DNA was not used to check the table's D call, TRBD1. TRBV21-1 is a known pseudogene. There are 15 residues in the CDR3. The CDR3 protein is CASSKGHRSVYGYTF. Written as DNA, the CDR3 is TGTGCCAGCAGCAAGGGACATCGGTCGGTCTATGGCTACACCTTC.

This clone was seen a single time. A junction boundary mismatches the germline segment, possibly from a read error. V is TRBV3-1 (or the pseudogene TRBV3-2) and J is TRBJ2-7, with a weak D call TRBD2 (6 bases). Per the germline V gene, CDR1 is LGHDT and CDR2 is YNNKEL (reference sequence). CDR3 length: 11 amino acids. Here the CDR3 DNA reads TGTGCCAGCAGCCAAAATTCGGGACTGCACTTC. Amino acid sequence: CASSQNSGLHF.

The chain joins TRBV6-5 to TRBJ2-1; D might be TRBD2 (5 bases). The V gene's germline CDR1 is MNHEY and CDR2 SVGAGI. This CDR3 has 16 amino acids. Trimming removed 2 bases at V and 2 bases at J, with 13 bases between. CDR3 DNA sequence: TGTGCCAGCAGTTACCGTGGCCTAGCCCCCTACAATGAGCAGTTCTTC. Translating gives CASSYRGLAPYNEQFF.

V gene TRBV19 combines with J gene TRBJ1-1, with D maybe TRBD1 (6 bases). Trimming removed 6 bases at V and 2 bases at J, with 13 bases between. This CDR3 spans 14 amino acids. Germline CDR1 and CDR2: LNHDA and SQIVND (reference sequence). CDR3 sequence: CASSPRGPNTEAFF. The CDR3 bases are TGTGCCAGTAGCCCCAGGGGACCAAACACTGAAGCTTTCTTT.

V is TRBV2 and J is TRBJ2-5, with D possibly TRBD1 on 8 matching bases. This CDR3 is 14 amino acids long. CDR1 is SNHLY, CDR2 FYNNEI, per germline. Trimming cost V 5 bases and J 7 bases, with 17 bases left between them. The DNA for the CDR3 is TGTGCCAGCAGTTGGGACAGGAGGGGGGGGACCCAGTACTTC. Its protein is CASSWDRRGGTQYF.

The rearrangement joins TRBV28 to TRBJ2-7; 10 bases are a match to TRBD1. This CDR3 has 14 residues. J gave up 5 bases and V 3 bases, and 4 bases lay outside the gene matches. The germline CDR1 and CDR2 sequences are MDHEN and SYDVKM. CDR3 nucleotides: TGTGCCAGCAGTTTGACAGGGGGCTTTAACGAGCAGTACTTC. It yields the protein CASSLTGGFNEQYF.

J is TRBJ1-1 and V is TRBV4-3; possibly TRBD1 for D (5 bases). Per germline, CDR1 LGHNA and CDR2 YSLEER. Deletions cut 1 base from V and 1 base from J, with 10 bases between. The CDR3 has 15 residues. The CDR3 DNA reads as TGCGCCAGCAGCCAAGTCGCCAGGGCGAACACTGAAGCTTTCTTT. This codes for CASSQVARANTEAFF.

The CDR3 coding sequence is TGTGCCAGCAGCCCGGGACTAGCGGGAGCAAGCGAGCAGTACTTC. Its translation is CASSPGLAGASEQYF. This chain connects TRBV11-2 to TRBJ2-7; 14 bases are shared with TRBD2. V shed 5 bases, J shed 6 bases, and the junction held 6 bases outside the gene matches. The CDR3 contains 15 residues. The germline CDR1 and CDR2 sequences are SGHAT and FQNNGV.

The rearrangement uses TRBV18 and TRBJ2-5; D may be TRBD2 (6 bases). The V gene's germline CDR1 is KGHSH and CDR2 LQKENI. This CDR3 is 14 amino acids long. The V gene lost 2 bases and the J gene lost 4 bases, with 11 bases spanning the gap. CDR3 protein: CASSPELAVETQYF. The CDR3 coding sequence is TGTGCCAGCTCACCAGAGTTAGCGGTAGAGACCCAGTACTTC.

V usage is TRBV30 and J usage is TRBJ2-7; perhaps TRBD2 as D (6 bases). CDR3 length: 13 amino acids. V dropped 5 bases and J dropped 3 bases, with 14 bases sitting between them. Germline V gene sequence: CDR1 GTSNPN, CDR2 SVGIG (reference sequence). For the CDR3, the DNA is TGTGCCTGGTGGGAGGCCCCCCTCTACGAGCAGTACTTC. Amino acids: CAWWEAPLYEQYF.

A note on this clone: This specimen includes other DNA sequences encoding the same CDR3. The chain joins TRBV5-4 to TRBJ1-6; D remains unclear. The CDR3 runs to 15 residues. CDR1 and CDR2 (germline): SGHNT, YYREEE (reference sequence). V lost 2 bases, J lost 0 bases, and 6 bases lay in between. In DNA form, the CDR3 reads TGTGCCAGCAGCTTCGGGAGCTCCTATAATTCACCCCTCCACTTT. This codes for CASSFGSSYNSPLHF.